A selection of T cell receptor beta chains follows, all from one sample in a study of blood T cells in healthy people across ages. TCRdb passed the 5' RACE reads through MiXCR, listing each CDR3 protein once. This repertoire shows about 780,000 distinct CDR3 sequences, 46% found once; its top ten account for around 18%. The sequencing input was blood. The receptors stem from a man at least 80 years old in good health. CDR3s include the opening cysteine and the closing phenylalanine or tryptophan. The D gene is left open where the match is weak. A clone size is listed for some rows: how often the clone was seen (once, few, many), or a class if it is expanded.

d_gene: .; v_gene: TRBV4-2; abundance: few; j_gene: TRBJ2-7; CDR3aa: CASSQDVREAYEQYF; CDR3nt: TGTGCCAGCAGCCAAGATGTGAGGGAGGCCTACGAGCAGTACTTC
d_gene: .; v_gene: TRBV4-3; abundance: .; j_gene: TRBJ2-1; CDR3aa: CASRQEGENAYNEQFF; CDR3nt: TGCGCCAGCAGACAAGAGGGTGAGAACGCCTACAATGAGCAGTTCTTC
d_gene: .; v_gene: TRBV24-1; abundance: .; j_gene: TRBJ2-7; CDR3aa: CTTSEGAREQYF; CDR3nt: TGTACCACCAGTGAGGGAGCACGAGAGCAGTACTTC
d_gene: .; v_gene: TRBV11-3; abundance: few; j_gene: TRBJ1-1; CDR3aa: CASSTRPDTEAFF; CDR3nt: TGTGCCAGCAGCACCCGACCCGACACTGAAGCTTTCTTT
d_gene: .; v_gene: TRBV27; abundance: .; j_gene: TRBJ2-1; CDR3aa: CATKDPGVSYNEQFF; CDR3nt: TGTGCCACCAAGGATCCAGGAGTCTCCTACAATGAGCAGTTCTTC
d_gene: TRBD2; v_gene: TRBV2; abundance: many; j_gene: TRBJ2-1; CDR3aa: CASSEQFLAGEQFF; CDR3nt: TGTGCCAGCAGTGAACAGTTCCTAGCGGGTGAGCAGTTCTTC
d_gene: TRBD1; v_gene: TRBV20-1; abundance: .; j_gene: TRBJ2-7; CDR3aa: CSASTLQGAEQYF; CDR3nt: TGCAGTGCCAGTACCCTGCAGGGGGCCGAGCAGTACTTC
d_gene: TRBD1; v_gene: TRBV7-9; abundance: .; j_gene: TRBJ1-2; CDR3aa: CASSSEYYRGPGMGGYTF; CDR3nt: TGTGCCAGCAGCTCCGAATATTACAGGGGGCCAGGAATGGGCGGCTACACCTTC
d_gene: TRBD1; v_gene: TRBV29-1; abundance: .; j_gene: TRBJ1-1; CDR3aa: CSARTGQGSTEAFF; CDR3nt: TGCAGCGCCCGTACGGGACAGGGTTCCACTGAAGCTTTCTTT
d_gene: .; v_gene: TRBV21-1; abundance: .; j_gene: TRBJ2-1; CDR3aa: CASSSGGYEQFF; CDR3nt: TGTGCCAGCAGTTCAGGGGGGTATGAGCAGTTCTTC
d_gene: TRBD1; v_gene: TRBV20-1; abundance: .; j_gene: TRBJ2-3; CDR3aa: CSAAGTGGTDTQYF; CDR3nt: TGCAGTGCCGCCGGGACAGGGGGCACAGATACGCAGTATTTT
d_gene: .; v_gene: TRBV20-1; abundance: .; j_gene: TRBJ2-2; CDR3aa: CSARSISGVITGELFF; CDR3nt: TGCAGTGCTAGATCGATATCCGGGGTTATCACCGGGGAGCTGTTTTTT
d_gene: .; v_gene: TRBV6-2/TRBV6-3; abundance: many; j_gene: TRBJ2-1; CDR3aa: CASSYSIRGYSYNEQFF; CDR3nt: TGTGCCAGCAGTTACTCGATAAGGGGTTACAGCTACAATGAGCAGTTCTTC
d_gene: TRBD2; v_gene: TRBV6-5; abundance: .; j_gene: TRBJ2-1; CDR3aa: CAIKAGGPYNEQFF; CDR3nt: TGTGCCATCAAAGCGGGAGGGCCGTACAATGAGCAGTTCTTC
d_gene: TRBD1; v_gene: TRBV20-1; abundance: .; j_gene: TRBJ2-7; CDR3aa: CSVPHRGRNEQYF; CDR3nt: TGCAGTGTACCACACAGGGGGAGAAACGAGCAGTACTTC
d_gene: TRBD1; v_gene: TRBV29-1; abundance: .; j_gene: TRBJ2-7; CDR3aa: CSVAGQGIFEQYF; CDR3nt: TGCAGCGTAGCGGGACAGGGGATATTCGAGCAGTACTTC
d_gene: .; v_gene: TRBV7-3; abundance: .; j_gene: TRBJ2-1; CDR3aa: CASSLGLGHGDEQFF; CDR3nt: TGTGCCAGCAGCTTGGGGCTAGGACATGGGGATGAGCAGTTCTTC
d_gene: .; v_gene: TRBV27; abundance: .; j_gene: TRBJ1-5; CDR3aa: CASSLSRFGNQPQHF; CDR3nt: TGTGCCAGCAGTTTATCAAGGTTTGGCAATCAGCCCCAGCATTTT
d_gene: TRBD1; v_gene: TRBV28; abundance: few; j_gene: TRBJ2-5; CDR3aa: CASNADRGGGETQYF; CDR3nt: TGTGCCAGCAACGCGGACAGGGGCGGTGGGGAGACCCAGTACTTC
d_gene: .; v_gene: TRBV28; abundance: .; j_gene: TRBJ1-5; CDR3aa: CASSPDTDSNQPQHF; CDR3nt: TGTGCCAGCAGCCCGGACACAGATAGCAATCAGCCCCAGCATTTT
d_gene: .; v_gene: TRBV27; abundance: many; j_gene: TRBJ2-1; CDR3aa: CASSVSTYNEQFF; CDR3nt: TGTGCCAGCAGTGTCAGCACCTACAATGAGCAGTTCTTC
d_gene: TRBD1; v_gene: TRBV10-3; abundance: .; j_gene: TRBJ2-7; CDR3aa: CAIRTGTGGNYEQYF; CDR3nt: TGTGCCATCAGGACGGGGACAGGGGGAAACTACGAGCAGTACTTC
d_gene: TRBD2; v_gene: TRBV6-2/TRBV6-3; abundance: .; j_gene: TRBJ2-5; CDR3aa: CASSYPSGRVVETQYF; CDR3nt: TGTGCCAGCAGTTATCCTAGCGGGAGGGTTGTAGAGACCCAGTACTTC
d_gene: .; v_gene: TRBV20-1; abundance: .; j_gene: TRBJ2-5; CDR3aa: CSTPRLGAYEQNF; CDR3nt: TGCAGTACCCCCAGGTTAGGGGCCTACGAGCAGAACTTC
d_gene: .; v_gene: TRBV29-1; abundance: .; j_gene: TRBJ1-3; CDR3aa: CSVDSRPGNTIYF; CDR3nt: TGCAGCGTTGACAGTAGACCGGGAAACACCATATATTTT
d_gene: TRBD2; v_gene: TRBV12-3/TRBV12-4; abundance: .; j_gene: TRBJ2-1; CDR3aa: CASSTRGGAYNEQFF; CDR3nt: TGTGCCAGCAGTACCCGGGGGGGAGCCTACAATGAGCAGTTCTTC
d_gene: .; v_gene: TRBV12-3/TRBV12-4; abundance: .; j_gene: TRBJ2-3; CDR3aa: CASSRETSDTQYF; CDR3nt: TGTGCCAGCAGTAGAGAAACGTCAGATACGCAGTATTTT
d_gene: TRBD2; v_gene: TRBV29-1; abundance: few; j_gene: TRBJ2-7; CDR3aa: CSVESSDGGYEQYF; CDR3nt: TGCAGCGTTGAATCCTCGGACGGGGGGTACGAGCAGTACTTC
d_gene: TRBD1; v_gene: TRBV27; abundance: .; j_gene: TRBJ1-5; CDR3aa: CASSLFFDRVDNQPQHF; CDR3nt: TGTGCCAGCAGTTTATTCTTCGACAGGGTGGACAATCAGCCCCAGCATTTT
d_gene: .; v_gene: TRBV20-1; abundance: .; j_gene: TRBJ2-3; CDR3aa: CSASPPAGADTQYF; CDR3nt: TGCAGTGCTAGTCCCCCGGCGGGCGCAGATACGCAGTATTTT
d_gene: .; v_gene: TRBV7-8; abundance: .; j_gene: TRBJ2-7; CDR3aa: CASSRIPGPVYEQYF; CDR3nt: TGTGCCAGCAGCAGGATACCGGGACCGGTCTACGAGCAGTACTTC
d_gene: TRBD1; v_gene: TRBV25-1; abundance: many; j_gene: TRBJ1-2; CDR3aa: CASSSRGGSYGYTF; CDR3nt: TGTGCCAGCAGTAGTCGAGGGGGCAGCTATGGCTACACCTTC
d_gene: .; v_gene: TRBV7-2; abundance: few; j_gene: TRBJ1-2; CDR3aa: CASRQTGIDYGYTF; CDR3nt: TGTGCCAGCAGACAAACAGGGATTGACTATGGCTACACCTTC
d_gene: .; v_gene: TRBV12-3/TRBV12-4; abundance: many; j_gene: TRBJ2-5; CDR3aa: CASRQGYNEQYF; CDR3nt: TGTGCCAGCAGACAGGGTTACAATGAGCAGTACTTC
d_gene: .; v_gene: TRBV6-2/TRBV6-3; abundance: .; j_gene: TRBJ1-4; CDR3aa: CASRVFEKLFF; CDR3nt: TGTGCCAGCCGCGTCTTTGAAAAACTGTTTTTT
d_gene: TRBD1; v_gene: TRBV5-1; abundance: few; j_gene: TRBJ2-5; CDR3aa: CASSLGSGQGSETQYF; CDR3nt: TGCGCCAGCAGCTTGGGGAGCGGACAGGGATCGGAGACCCAGTACTTC
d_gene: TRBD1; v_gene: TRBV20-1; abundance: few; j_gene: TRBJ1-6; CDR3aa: CSARQGASSPLHF; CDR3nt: TGCAGTGCTAGACAGGGGGCCAGTTCACCCCTCCACTTT
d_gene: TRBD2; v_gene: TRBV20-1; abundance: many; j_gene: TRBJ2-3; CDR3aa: CSARGLAGILTTDTQYF; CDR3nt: TGCAGTGCTAGAGGGCTAGCGGGGATACTAACCACAGATACGCAGTATTTT
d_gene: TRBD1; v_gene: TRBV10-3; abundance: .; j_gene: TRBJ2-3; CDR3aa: CAISEWDRETDTQYF; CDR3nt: TGTGCCATCAGTGAGTGGGACAGAGAAACAGATACGCAGTATTTT
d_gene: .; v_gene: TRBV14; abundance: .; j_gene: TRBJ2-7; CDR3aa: CASSQLANNEQYF; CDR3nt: TGTGCCAGCAGCCAACTAGCGAACAACGAGCAGTACTTC
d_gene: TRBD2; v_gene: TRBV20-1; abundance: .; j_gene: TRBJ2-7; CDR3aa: CSASGTSLALYDYEQYF; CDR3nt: TGCAGTGCTAGTGGGACTAGCCTTGCCCTTTATGACTACGAGCAGTACTTC
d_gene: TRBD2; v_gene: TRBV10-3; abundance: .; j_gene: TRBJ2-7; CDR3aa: CAISDLLAGPQSYEQYF; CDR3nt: TGTGCCATCAGTGATTTGCTAGCGGGCCCACAATCCTACGAGCAGTACTTC
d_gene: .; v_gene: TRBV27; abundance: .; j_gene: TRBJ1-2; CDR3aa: CASSFGGPNLLYGYTF; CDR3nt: TGTGCCAGCAGTTTCGGGGGGCCCAATCTTTTATATGGCTACACCTTC
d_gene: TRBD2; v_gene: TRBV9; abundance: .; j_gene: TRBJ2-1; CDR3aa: CASSVGKGIVLAGEAYNEQFF; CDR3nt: TGTGCCAGCAGCGTAGGAAAGGGAATAGTGCTAGCGGGAGAGGCCTACAATGAGCAGTTCTTC
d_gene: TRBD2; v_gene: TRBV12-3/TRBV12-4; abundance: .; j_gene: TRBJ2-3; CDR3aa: CASSLETSGGADTQYF; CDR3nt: TGTGCCAGCAGTTTAGAAACTAGCGGGGGGGCAGATACGCAGTATTTT
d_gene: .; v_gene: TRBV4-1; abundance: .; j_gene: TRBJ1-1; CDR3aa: CASSQDLQVSTEAFF; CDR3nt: TGCGCCAGCAGCCAAGATTTACAGGTTTCTACTGAAGCTTTCTTT
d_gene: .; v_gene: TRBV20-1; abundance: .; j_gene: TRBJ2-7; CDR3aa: CSASRRDLYEQYF; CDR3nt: TGCAGTGCTAGTCGCAGGGATTTGTACGAGCAGTACTTC
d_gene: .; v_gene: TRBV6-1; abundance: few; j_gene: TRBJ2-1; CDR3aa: CASSKGGATNEQFF; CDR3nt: TGTGCCAGCAGTAAGGGGGGCGCAACAAATGAGCAGTTCTTC
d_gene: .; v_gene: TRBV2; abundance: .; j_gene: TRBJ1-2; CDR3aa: CASSVTDYGYTF; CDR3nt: TGTGCCAGCAGTGTTACAGACTATGGCTACACCTTC
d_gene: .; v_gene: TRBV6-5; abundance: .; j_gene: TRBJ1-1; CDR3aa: CASSYSGTPNTEAFF; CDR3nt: TGTGCCAGCAGTTACTCCGGGACTCCGAACACTGAAGCTTTCTTT
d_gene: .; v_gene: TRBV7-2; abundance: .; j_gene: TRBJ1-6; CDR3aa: CASSLVGGNSPLHF; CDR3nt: TGTGCCAGCAGCTTAGTCGGGGGAAACTCACCCCTCCACTTT
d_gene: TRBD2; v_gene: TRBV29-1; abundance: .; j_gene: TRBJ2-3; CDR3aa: CGVTTSGMTDTQYF; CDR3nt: TGCGGCGTTACTACTAGCGGGATGACAGATACGCAGTATTTT
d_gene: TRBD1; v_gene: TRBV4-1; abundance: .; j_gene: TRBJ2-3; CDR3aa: CASSQTGVIGPDTQYF; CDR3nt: TGCGCCAGCAGCCAAACAGGGGTAATAGGCCCAGATACGCAGTATTTT
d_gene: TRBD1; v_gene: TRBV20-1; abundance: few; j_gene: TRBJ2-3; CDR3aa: CSASDRRTSTDTQYF; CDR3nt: TGCAGTGCTTCGGACAGGAGGACTAGCACAGATACGCAGTATTTT
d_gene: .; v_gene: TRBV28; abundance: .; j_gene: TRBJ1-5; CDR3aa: CASSSLNPGTSLDFSNQPQHF; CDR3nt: TGTGCCAGCAGTTCGCTTAACCCCGGGACCTCCCTTGATTTTAGCAATCAGCCCCAGCATTTT
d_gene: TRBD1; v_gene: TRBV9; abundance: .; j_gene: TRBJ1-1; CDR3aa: CASSVVRQGGTEAFF; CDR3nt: TGTGCCAGCAGCGTAGTCCGACAGGGTGGCACTGAAGCTTTCTTT
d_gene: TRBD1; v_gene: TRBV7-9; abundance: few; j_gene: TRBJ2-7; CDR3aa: CASRQGHEQYF; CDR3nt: TGTGCCAGTCGACAGGGCCACGAGCAGTACTTC
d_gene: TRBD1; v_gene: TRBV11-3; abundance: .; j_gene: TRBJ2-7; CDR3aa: CASATGTTGYEQYF; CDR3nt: TGTGCCAGCGCCACCGGGACGACAGGGTACGAGCAGTACTTC
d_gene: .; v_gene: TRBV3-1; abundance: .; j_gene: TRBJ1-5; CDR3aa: CASSQTGINNQPQHF; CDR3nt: TGTGCCAGCAGCCAAACAGGGATAAACAATCAGCCCCAGCATTTT
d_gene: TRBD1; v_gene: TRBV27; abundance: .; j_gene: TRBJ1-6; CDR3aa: CASSETGGSSYNSPLHF; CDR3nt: TGTGCCAGCAGTGAGACAGGGGGCAGTTCCTATAATTCACCCCTCCACTTT